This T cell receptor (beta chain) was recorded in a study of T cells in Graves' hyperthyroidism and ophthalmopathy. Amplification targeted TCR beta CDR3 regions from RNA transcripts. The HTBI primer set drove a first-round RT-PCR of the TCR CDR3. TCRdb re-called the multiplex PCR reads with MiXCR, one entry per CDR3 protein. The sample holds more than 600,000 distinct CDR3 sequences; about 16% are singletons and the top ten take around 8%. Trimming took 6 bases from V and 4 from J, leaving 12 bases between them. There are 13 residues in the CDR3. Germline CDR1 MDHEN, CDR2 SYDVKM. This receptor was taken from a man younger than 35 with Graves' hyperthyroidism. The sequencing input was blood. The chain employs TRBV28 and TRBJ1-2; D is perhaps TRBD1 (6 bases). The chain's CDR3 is CASSPGHLYGYTF. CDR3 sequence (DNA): TGTGCCAGCAGCCCGGGACACCTCTATGGCTACACCTTC.